This T cell receptor beta chain was identified in a study of OX40 agonist ivuxolimab in advanced cancers. The protocol was immunoSEQ multiplex PCR, while the TCRdb copy is restricted to in-frame clones and leaves out a portion. The profile shows tens of thousands of clones, 80% to 95% of them singletons. Study-wide results and caveats: Among T cells, CD8+ cells averaged more expanded clones than CD4+ cells. At doses 0.1 to 3.0 mg/kg, CD4+ and CD8+ clones expanded.

With respect to this clone: What it binds is not known.

CDR1 is SGHRS and CDR2 is YFSETQ in the germline V gene. CDR3 length equals 16 residues. Trimming removed 4 bases at V and 2 bases at J, with 15 bases between. The receptor comes from an adult with an advanced solid tumor such as melanoma, head and neck, liver or kidney cancer. The V call is TRBV5-1, the J call TRBJ1-4; a possible D gene is TRBD1 (6 bases). The source material was CD4+ or CD8+ T cells sorted from blood, sampled in a trial of the OX40 agonist ivuxolimab. As DNA, the CDR3 is TGCGCCAGCAGCCCCAGGGGAACCTGGACTAATGAAAAACTGTTTTTT. It specifies CASSPRGTWTNEKLFF.